These 17 T cell receptor beta chains were sequenced from one sample in a study of shared clonotypes between healthy human individuals. TCRdb's table, derived via immunoSEQ multiplex PCR, lists solely in-frame clones and lacks some. Seen here are about 1 million clones, about three quarters observed once, and the top ten hold 1.4%. Sequencing input: memory CD4+ T cells sorted from blood. This sample's subset: CD45RA-negative fraction. The receptors derive from a man aged 18 to 35 in good health.

The chain is built from TRBV5-4 and TRBJ2-1, with no clear D. V lost 4 bases and J 6 bases, leaving 11 bases between the germline ends. Germline V gives CDR1 SGHNT, CDR2 YYREEE (reference sequence). There are 13 residues in the CDR3. The CDR3, as DNA: TGTGCCAGCAGCCCGTGGACCTCCAATGAGCAGTTCTTC. As protein: CASSPWTSNEQFF.

V usage is TRBV6-1 and J usage is TRBJ1-2; TRBD1 might be the D (6 bases). CDR3 length: 12 amino acids. V was cut by 7 bases and J by 7 bases, with 13 bases left in between. The germline V gene encodes CDR1 MNHNS and CDR2 SASEGT. This CDR3 reads CASTLDRGGYTF. Here the CDR3 DNA reads TGTGCCAGCACTTTGGACAGAGGTGGCTACACCTTC.

V is TRBV5-1 and J is TRBJ2-3; TRBD2 aligns across 10 bases. Germline CDR1 SGHRS, CDR2 YFSETQ. This CDR3 has 15 residues. V gave up 4 bases and J gave up 4 bases; unmatched junction bases: 6. CDR3 residues: CASSPAGTSADTQYF. The CDR3, as DNA: TGCGCCAGCAGCCCAGCCGGGACTAGCGCAGATACGCAGTATTTT.

V gene TRBV4-1 combines with J gene TRBJ2-7; 9 bases line up with TRBD1. V gave up 3 bases and J gave up 3 bases; unmatched junction bases: 6. Germline V gives CDR1 MGHRA, CDR2 YSYEKL. This CDR3 is 15 amino acids long. The CDR3 spells CASSQAGTGNYEQYF. In DNA, the CDR3 is TGCGCCAGCAGCCAGGCCGGGACAGGGAACTACGAGCAGTACTTC.

The CDR3, as DNA: TGTGCCAGCAGCTTAACCCTCGCGGTGGGGGTAGATAAGGATGGCTACACCTTC. Amino acid sequence: CASSLTLAVGVDKDGYTF. The chain employs TRBV7-2 and TRBJ1-2, with D tentatively TRBD1 (5 bases). V lost 2 bases, J lost 6 bases, and 25 bases lay in between. Germline CDR1 reads SGHTA; CDR2 reads FQGNSA. The CDR3 spans 18 residues.

The chain employs TRBV28 and TRBJ2-5; TRBD2 aligns across 7 bases. Germline CDR1 and CDR2: MDHEN and SYDVKM. Trimming at V came to 7 bases and at J to 5 bases, leaving 4 bases not matched to a gene. CDR3 size: 12 residues. CDR3 sequence reads: CASNRGVETQYF. The CDR3 DNA follows: TGTGCCAGCAACCGGGGGGTGGAGACCCAGTACTTC.

The chain combines TRBV6-7 with TRBJ2-2; D gene ambiguous. TRBV6-7 is classed as an ORF, of uncertain function. This CDR3 has 17 residues. V gave up 4 bases and J gave up 6 bases, with 21 bases separating them. The CDR3 bases are TGTGCCAGCAGTTGGTCGGCCGGGCTTTTCAACGCCGGGGAGCTGTTTTTT. It is translated as CASSWSAGLFNAGELFF.

The CDR3 is CASSLVVPNTEAFF. CDR3 coding DNA: TGTGCCAGCAGCTTAGTGGTTCCGAACACTGAAGCTTTCTTT. The V and J genes are TRBV11-1 and TRBJ1-1; D gene uncertain. The V and J ends lost 1 base and 1 base respectively, with 7 bases between them. Germline V gene lookup returns CDR1 SGHAT and CDR2 FQDESV (reference sequence). This CDR3 has 14 amino acids.

This chain joins TRBV5-1 and TRBJ2-5; 9 bases fit TRBD1. Germline V gene data show CDR1 as SGHRS and CDR2 as YFSETQ. V lost 4 bases to trimming and J lost 4 bases; unmatched junction nucleotides: 2. CDR3 length: 13 amino acids. The CDR3 protein is CASSGGQGETQYF. The CDR3 region has the DNA TGCGCCAGCAGCGGGGGACAGGGAGAGACCCAGTACTTC. Based on the CDR3 plus reference TRBV5-1 and TRBJ2-5, the full variable domain is KAGVTQTPRYLIKTRGQQVTLSCSPISGHRSVSWYQQTPGQGLQFLFEYFSETQRNKGNFPGRFSGRQFSNSRSEMNVSTLELGDSALYLCASSGGQGETQYFGPGTRLLVL.

The chain couples TRBV2 to TRBJ1-4, with 8 positions matching TRBD1. V was pared by 0 bases and J by 3 bases, with 3 bases of the junction left unmatched. Germline CDR1 SNHLY, CDR2 FYNNEI. This CDR3 comprises 16 residues. DNA for the CDR3: TGTGCCAGCAGTGAAGCTGGGACAGGCGCTAATGAAAAACTGTTTTTT. Amino acid sequence: CASSEAGTGANEKLFF.

V gene TRBV2 combines with J gene TRBJ2-5, with 8 positions matching TRBD1. Losses at the gene ends were 7 bases for V and 5 bases for J; bases not matched to a gene: 9. This CDR3 spans 14 amino acids. CDR1 and CDR2 (germline): SNHLY, FYNNEI. CDR3 nucleotides: TGTGCCAGCACTCCCAGGACAGGGTCGGAGACCCAGTACTTC. This translates into CASTPRTGSETQYF.

The CDR3 loop reads CASSIRGTTGPGGYTF. For the CDR3, the DNA is TGTGCCAGTAGTATTCGCGGGACGACAGGGCCGGGGGGCTACACCTTC. The chain employs TRBV19 and TRBJ1-2, with 7 bases fitting TRBD1. V lost 3 bases and J lost 8; bases outside the gene matches: 15. The CDR3 sequence is 16 residues long. CDR1 and CDR2 from the germline V gene are LNHDA and SQIVND (reference sequence).

This clone was seen more than once but under ten times. The J gene is TRBJ1-2, the V gene TRBV28; no firm D call. The CDR3 loop spans 12 amino acids. V was shortened by 4 bases and J by 7 bases, with 10 bases between the two germline ends. Germline CDR1 MDHEN, CDR2 SYDVKM. The CDR3 bases are TGTGCCAGCAGTTCCCGTATCGGTGGCTACACCTTC. It is translated as CASSSRIGGYTF.

The rearrangement links TRBV18 to TRBJ1-1; possibly TRBD1 for D (5 bases). V dropped 0 bases and J dropped 4 bases, with 12 bases sitting between them. The CDR3 length is 15 residues. The V gene's germline CDR1 is KGHSH and CDR2 LQKENI. The CDR3 DNA is TGTGCCAGCTCACCACCGCAGGGTTGGAGCACTGAAGCTTTCTTT. Amino acid sequence: CASSPPQGWSTEAFF. The full variable domain, rest sourced from reference TRBV18 and TRBJ1-1, is NAGVMQNPRHLVRRRGQEARLRCSPMKGHSHVYWYRQLPEEGLKFMVYLQKENIIDESGMPKERFSAEFPKEGPSILRIQQVVRGDSAAYFCASSPPQGWSTEAFFGQGTRLTVV.

This clone was detected only a few times. Different DNA sequences within this sample yield the same CDR3. In nucleotides, the CDR3 is TGTGCCAGTAGTATAGAGGTGAACACTGAAGCTTTCTTT. Protein sequence: CASSIEVNTEAFF. The gene calls are TRBV19 and TRBJ1-1; D unclear. Trimming shortened V by 0 bases and J by 0 bases, and 2 bases separated the two germline ends. Germline-derived CDR1 and CDR2 are LNHDA and SQIVND (reference sequence). The CDR3 is made up of 13 amino acids.

The rearrangement uses TRBV5-1 and TRBJ1-1; D not certain. Trimming shortened V by 2 bases and J by 1 base, and 12 bases separated the two germline ends. CDR3 length: 15 residues. In germline, CDR1 is SGHRS, CDR2 YFSETQ. The CDR3 sequence: CASSFGSGQNTEAFF. As DNA, the CDR3 is TGCGCCAGCAGCTTCGGTTCCGGGCAGAACACTGAAGCTTTCTTT. The full variable domain, in which reference TRBV5-1 and TRBJ1-1 provide the parts outside the CDR3, is KAGVTQTPRYLIKTRGQQVTLSCSPISGHRSVSWYQQTPGQGLQFLFEYFSETQRNKGNFPGRFSGRQFSNSRSEMNVSTLELGDSALYLCASSFGSGQNTEAFFGQGTRLTVV.

The V and J genes are TRBV6-1 and TRBJ2-7, with TRBD1 identical over 8 bases. CDR1 and CDR2 from the germline V gene are MNHNS and SASEGT. The CDR3 extends over 15 amino acids. Unmatched junction bases numbered 9, after V lost 6 bases and J lost 2 bases. The DNA of the CDR3 is TGTGCCAGCAGCGCTAGAGGACAGGGTACCTACGAGCAGTACTTC. This gives the protein CASSARGQGTYEQYF.